The 25 T cell receptor beta chains reported below all come from one sample, sequenced in a study of OX40 agonist ivuxolimab in advanced cancers. The repertoire was sequenced with immunoSEQ multiplex PCR; TCRdb's copy has only in-frame clones and lacks some. This table holds fewer than 90,000 clones, about 87% found once. The material sequenced was CD4+ or CD8+ T cells sorted from blood, taken in a trial of the OX40 agonist ivuxolimab. The origin of the receptors is an adult with an advanced solid tumor such as melanoma, head and neck, liver or kidney cancer.

Turning to this clone: Other nucleotide sequences from this sample produce the same CDR3. This chain joins TRBV5-5 and TRBJ1-5, with D unresolved. This CDR3 has 13 amino acids. V was clipped by 4 bases and J by 0 bases, with 5 bases between them. The germline gives CDR1 SGHKS, CDR2 YYEKEE (reference sequence). DNA of the CDR3: TGTGCCAGCAGCCAGGATAGCAATCAGCCCCAGCATTTT. It yields the protein CASSQDSNQPQHF.

This clone was seen only once. J is TRBJ1-4 and V is TRBV19; D is possibly TRBD1 (5 bases). Germline V gene lookup returns CDR1 LNHDA and CDR2 SQIVND (reference sequence). CDR3 size: 14 residues. With 3 bases removed from V and 8 bases from J, the gap between germline ends came to 13 bases. CDR3 loop: CASSIPGVVEKLFF. CDR3 bases: TGTGCCAGTAGTATTCCGGGGGTGGTCGAAAAACTGTTTTTT.

The V gene is TRBV6-5, the J gene TRBJ2-3; 7 positions agree with TRBD2. CDR3 length equals 16 residues. Germline CDR1 and CDR2: MNHEY and SVGAGI. V lost 2 bases to trimming and J lost 0 bases; unmatched junction nucleotides: 5. The CDR3 reads CASSYSGASSTDTQYF. CDR3 in DNA: TGTGCCAGCAGTTACAGCGGGGCCTCTAGCACAGATACGCAGTATTTT.

The chain carries TRBV7-9 and TRBJ2-3; the D is unclear. With 5 bases removed from V and 0 bases from J, the gap between germline ends came to 15 bases. This CDR3 has 16 residues. Germline V gene sequence: CDR1 SEHNR, CDR2 FQNEAQ (reference sequence). The CDR3 region is CASSPKRSPSTDTQYF. The CDR3 bases are TGTGCCAGCAGCCCTAAAAGGAGTCCTAGCACAGATACGCAGTATTTT.

The chain recombines TRBV5-4 with TRBJ2-2, with 7 bases aligning to TRBD1. Germline CDR1 reads SGHNT; CDR2 reads YYREEE (reference sequence). The CDR3 covers 15 residues. The junction had 3 bases not matched to a gene; V was cut back by 0 bases and J by 4 bases. CDR3 loop: CASSLGTGATGELFF. As DNA, the CDR3 is TGTGCCAGCAGCTTGGGGACAGGAGCCACCGGGGAGCTGTTTTTT.

The V gene is TRBV9, the J gene TRBJ2-2, with D perhaps being TRBD1 or TRBD2 (6 bases each). Between the trimmed V and J ends, which lost 0 bases and 8 bases, there was a span of 14 bases. Germline lookup yields CDR1 SGDLS and CDR2 YYNGEE. CDR3 size: 15 residues. The CDR3 DNA follows: TGTGCCAGCAGCGTAGTATCGGGGGCGTTGGGGGAGCTGTTTTTT. Protein sequence: CASSVVSGALGELFF.

This sequence joins TRBV25-1 and TRBJ2-3, with 11 positions matching TRBD1. The V gene's germline CDR1 is MGHDK and CDR2 SYGVNS. This CDR3 has 16 amino acids. The junction had 7 bases not matched to a gene; V was cut back by 5 bases and J by 3 bases. CDR3 nucleotide sequence: TGTGCCAGCAGTAACCCCCGGGACAGGGGGACAGATACGCAGTATTTT. It yields the protein CASSNPRDRGTDTQYF.

The DNA for the CDR3 is TGTGCCAGCAGCATTCGGGGGGCCCGTGAGCAGTTCTTC. Translated: CASSIRGAREQFF. V and J are TRBV7-2 and TRBJ2-1; tentatively, D is TRBD2 (7 bases). Trimming left V 5 bases short and J 9 bases short, with 14 bases between. Germline lookup yields CDR1 SGHTA and CDR2 FQGNSA. The CDR3 has 13 amino acids.

The chain employs TRBV6-4 and TRBJ2-5, with D possibly being TRBD2 (5 bases). The germline V and J ends were trimmed by 6 bases and 4 bases, with 12 bases remaining between them. The CDR3 consists of 13 residues. CDR1 is MRHNA, CDR2 SNTAGT, per germline. The CDR3 bases are TGTGCCAGCAGGAAGAGGGTTGGAGAGACCCAGTACTTC. Residues: CASRKRVGETQYF.

The chain recombines TRBV4-2 with TRBJ2-1, with D possibly matching TRBD2 (5 bases). Germline loops: CDR1 LGHNA, CDR2 YNFKEQ. The V and J ends lost 2 bases and 7 bases respectively, with 6 bases between them. This CDR3 is 12 amino acids long. The DNA for the CDR3 is TGTGCCAGCAGCCAATGGAGGAATGAGCAGTTCTTC. Its protein product is CASSQWRNEQFF.

The J gene is TRBJ2-1, the V gene TRBV5-6; possibly TRBD2 for D (5 bases). In germline, CDR1 is SGHDT, CDR2 YYEEEE. CDR3 length: 15 residues. Trimming removed 2 bases at V and 6 bases at J, with 15 bases between. The chain's CDR3 is CASSLDRSLANEQFF. CDR3 DNA: TGTGCCAGCAGCTTAGACCGGAGCCTAGCCAATGAGCAGTTCTTC.

J is TRBJ2-1 and V is TRBV19; 8 nucleotides agree with TRBD2. The CDR3 contains 19 residues. Trimming took 2 bases from V and 0 from J; bases not matched to a gene: 12. The germline CDR1 and CDR2 sequences are LNHDA and SQIVND (reference sequence). The CDR3 reads CASSISYKRGPSSYNEQFF. In DNA form, the CDR3 reads TGTGCCAGTAGTATATCGTATAAGCGGGGGCCCAGCTCCTACAATGAGCAGTTCTTC. Using reference TRBV19 and TRBJ2-1 for the parts outside the CDR3, the full variable domain is DGGITQSPKYLFRKEGQNVTLSCEQNLNHDAMYWYRQDPGQGLRLIYYSQIVNDFQKGDIAEGYSVSREKKESFPLTVTSAQKNPTAFYLCASSISYKRGPSSYNEQFFGPGTRLTVL.

This rearrangement joins TRBV25-1 to TRBJ1-4, with 7 nucleotides matching TRBD1. The length of the CDR3 is 15 residues. CDR1 is MGHDK and CDR2 is SYGVNS in the germline V gene. Germline trimming cut 1 base from V and 8 bases from J; bases unmatched to any gene: 7. The CDR3 DNA reads TGTGCCAGCAGTGAATCTAGGGGGCTTAGCGAAAAACTGTTTTTT. This encodes CASSESRGLSEKLFF.

The chain recombines TRBV7-9 with TRBJ2-1; 10 bases map to TRBD2. There are 17 residues in the CDR3. V was pared by 5 bases and J by 10 bases, with 17 bases of the junction left unmatched. Germline V gene lookup returns CDR1 SEHNR and CDR2 FQNEAQ (reference sequence). CDR3 amino acids: CASSRNQRGGRGLEQFF. CDR3 nucleotides: TGTGCCAGCAGCCGAAATCAGCGGGGGGGCCGAGGATTGGAGCAGTTCTTC.

This clone appeared a single time. The V gene is TRBV2, the J gene TRBJ2-2; D could derive from TRBD1 or TRBD2 (6 bases each). The CDR3 runs to 14 residues. V was shortened by 7 bases and J by 4 bases, with 13 bases between the two germline ends. Germline CDR1 is SNHLY and CDR2 is FYNNEI. The CDR3 loop reads CASKRGEVTGELFF. CDR3 sequence (DNA): TGTGCCAGCAAGAGGGGGGAGGTCACCGGGGAGCTGTTTTTT.

This chain uses TRBV7-3 with TRBJ2-5; weak D call: TRBD1 (6 bases). The CDR3 consists of 14 residues. CDR1 is SGHTA, CDR2 FQGTGA, per germline. V was trimmed by 2 bases and J by 3 bases, leaving 10 bases between them. CDR3 amino acids: CASSLQGQKETQYF. CDR3 coding DNA: TGTGCCAGCAGCTTACAGGGGCAGAAAGAGACCCAGTACTTC. The full variable domain, rest sourced from reference TRBV7-3 and TRBJ2-5, is GAGVSQTPSNKVTEKGKYVELRCDPISGHTALYWYRQSLGQGPEFLIYFQGTGAADDSGLPNDRFFAVRPEGSVSTLKIQRTERGDSAVYLCASSLQGQKETQYFGPGTRLLVL.

The genes are TRBV25-1 and TRBJ2-2; either TRBD1 or TRBD2 may fit D (5 bases each). This CDR3 comprises 17 residues. The ends were cut back, 0 bases at V and 7 bases at J, with 18 bases in the middle. CDR1 and CDR2 (germline): MGHDK, SYGVNS. CDR3 in DNA: TGTGCCAGCAGTGAATATATGGGAGTGGGGGTTAACGGGGAGCTGTTTTTT. As protein: CASSEYMGVGVNGELFF.

J is TRBJ1-4 and V is TRBV30; D is perhaps TRBD1 (5 bases). The CDR3 length is 14 residues. V was trimmed by 0 bases and J by 2 bases, leaving 7 bases between them. The germline V gene has CDR1 GTSNPN and CDR2 SVGIG (reference sequence). CDR3 DNA sequence: TGTGCCTGGAGTGTAGGGGATACTAATGAAAAACTGTTTTTT. As protein: CAWSVGDTNEKLFF.

The chain is built from TRBV6-5 and TRBJ1-1; D remains unclear. The V end was cut by 0 bases, the J end by 1 base, with 9 bases between. Germline CDR1 is MNHEY and CDR2 is SVGAGI. This CDR3 comprises 15 residues. The CDR3: CASSYSAAGNTEAFF. CDR3 sequence (DNA): TGTGCCAGCAGTTACTCGGCGGCGGGGAACACTGAAGCTTTCTTT.

The chain uses TRBV11-2 and TRBJ1-4; TRBD1 agrees at 8 bases. This CDR3 comprises 15 residues. V lost 3 bases to trimming and J lost 3 bases; unmatched junction nucleotides: 3. Germline V CDR1 and CDR2: SGHAT, FQNNGV. The CDR3 spells CASSLDRAPNEKLFF. DNA for the CDR3: TGTGCCAGCAGCTTGGACAGGGCGCCTAATGAAAAACTGTTTTTT.

The genes are TRBV10-3 and TRBJ1-1, with D hard to call. This CDR3 spans 14 amino acids. Trimming cost V 4 bases and J 0 bases, with 9 bases left between them. Germline CDR1 and CDR2: ENHRY and SYGVKD. The CDR3 loop reads CAISGWAVNTEAFF. For the CDR3, the DNA is TGTGCCATCAGTGGGTGGGCAGTGAACACTGAAGCTTTCTTT.

This chain connects TRBV7-2 to TRBJ1-2, with a possible D match to TRBD1 (5 bases). Germline CDR1 SGHTA, CDR2 FQGNSA. The length of the CDR3 is 12 residues. V dropped 2 bases and J dropped 7 bases, with 8 bases sitting between them. CDR3 in amino acids: CASSLKGAGYTF. The CDR3 nucleotides read TGTGCCAGCAGCTTAAAAGGGGCTGGCTACACCTTC.

This chain links TRBV5-1 with TRBJ2-5; D is undetermined. The V gene lost 0 bases and the J gene lost 8 bases, with 11 bases spanning the gap. Per the germline V gene, CDR1 is SGHRS and CDR2 is YFSETQ. This CDR3 has 13 amino acids. The CDR3 here is CASSLDPSSTQYF. Here the CDR3 DNA reads TGCGCCAGCAGCTTGGATCCATCCTCTACCCAGTACTTC. Together with reference TRBV5-1 and TRBJ2-5, the CDR3 gives the full variable domain: KAGVTQTPRYLIKTRGQQVTLSCSPISGHRSVSWYQQTPGQGLQFLFEYFSETQRNKGNFPGRFSGRQFSNSRSEMNVSTLELGDSALYLCASSLDPSSTQYFGPGTRLLVL.

This clone was found once. The chain couples TRBV5-1 to TRBJ2-3; D might be TRBD1 (5 bases). The length of the CDR3 is 15 residues. Per the germline V gene, CDR1 is SGHRS and CDR2 is YFSETQ. With 4 bases removed from V and 0 bases from J, the gap between germline ends came to 12 bases. The CDR3 region is CASSIDSSSTDTQYF. The CDR3, as DNA: TGCGCCAGCAGCATAGACAGTTCTAGCACAGATACGCAGTATTTT.

The V call is TRBV11-2, the J call TRBJ2-2; D gene unclear. This CDR3 has 12 residues. The V gene's germline CDR1 is SGHAT and CDR2 FQNNGV. V lost 5 bases, J lost 4 bases, and 5 bases lay in between. DNA of the CDR3: TGTGCCAGCAGCCCAGGCACCGGGGAGCTGTTTTTT. This codes for CASSPGTGELFF. The whole variable domain, remainder taken from reference TRBV11-2 and TRBJ2-2, is EAGVAQSPRYKIIEKRQSVAFWCNPISGHATLYWYQQILGQGPKLLIQFQNNGVVDDSQLPKDRFSAERLKGVDSTLKIQPAKLEDSAVYLCASSPGTGELFFGEGSRLTVL.